This entry features one T cell receptor beta chain sequence. V shed 2 bases and J 4 bases; nucleotides not matched to a gene: 2. This CDR3 has 12 amino acids. Germline V gives CDR1 DFQATT, CDR2 SNEGSKA (reference sequence). This sample is drawn from a study of CD8 T cells in Susac syndrome. Random hexamers primed reverse transcription of about 0.5 to 1 ug RNA. With immunoSEQ multiplex PCR, TCR beta CDR3 was amplified across 54 Vbeta and 13 Jbeta. Via MiXCR, TCRdb re-called the immunoSEQ multiplex PCR reads, giving one row per CDR3 protein. This table holds some 200,000 distinct CDR3 sequences, 92% found once.

Source material: CD8+ T cells from PBMCs. This receptor was identified in a human donor with multiple sclerosis. This chain uses TRBV20-1 with TRBJ2-7; 7 bases match TRBD2. The chain's CDR3 is CSARSSGYEQYF. CDR3 sequence (DNA): TGCAGTGCTAGATCTAGCGGATACGAGCAGTACTTC.